The present T cell receptor beta chain was sequenced within a study of CD8+ T cells in alopecia areata. The sample's treatment: oral pan-JAK inhibitor, 5-10 mg twice daily. Trimming removed 5 bases at V and 6 bases at J, with 1 base between. The CDR3 loop spans 9 amino acids. Germline V gene sequence: CDR1 MRHNA, CDR2 SNTAGT. TCR sequencing used cDNA made by reverse transcription of extracted RNA. TCRdb's table, derived via immunoSEQ multiplex PCR, lists solely in-frame clones and lacks some. The table includes roughly 120,000 clones, about three fifths detected once. The gene calls are TRBV6-4 and TRBJ2-5; no definite D call. The input for sequencing was CD8+ T cells sorted from blood, taken at week 4, from a patient treated with tofacitinib. The TCR was taken from a human donor with alopecia areata. In nucleotides, the CDR3 is TGTGCCAGCAGTAAGACCCAGTACTTC. Amino acid sequence: CASSKTQYF.